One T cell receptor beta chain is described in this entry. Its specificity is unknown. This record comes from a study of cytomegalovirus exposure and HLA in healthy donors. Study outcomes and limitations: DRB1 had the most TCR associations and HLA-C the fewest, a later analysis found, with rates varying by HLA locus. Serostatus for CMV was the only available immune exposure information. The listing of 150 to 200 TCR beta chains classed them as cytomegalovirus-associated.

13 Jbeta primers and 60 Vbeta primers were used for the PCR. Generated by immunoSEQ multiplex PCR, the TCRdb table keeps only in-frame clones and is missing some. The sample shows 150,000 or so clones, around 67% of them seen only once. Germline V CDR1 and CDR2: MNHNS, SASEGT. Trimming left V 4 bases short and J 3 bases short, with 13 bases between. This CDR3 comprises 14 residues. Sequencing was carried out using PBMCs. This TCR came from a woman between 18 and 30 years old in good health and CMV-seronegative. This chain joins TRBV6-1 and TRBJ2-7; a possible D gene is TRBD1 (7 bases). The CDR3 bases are TGTGCCAGCAGTGGTGCGGGACAGCACTACGAGCAGTACGTC. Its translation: CASSGAGQHYEQYV.